Listed here are 18 T cell receptor beta chains from one sample, sequenced in a study of T-cell reconstitution after alpha-beta-depleted transplantation in children. The TCRbeta library was prepared with unique molecular identifiers. TCRdb re-derived calls from the PCR reads in MiXCR, one entry per CDR3 protein. The sample carries around 400,000 distinct CDR3 sequences, approximately 10% recorded once. The starting material was PBMCs from the stem cell graft donor, obtained from the stem cell graft. The receptors derive from a human donor who donated a stem cell graft to a child with acute myeloid leukemia.

This clonotype was picked up a small number of times. This sequence joins TRBV6-1 and TRBJ2-1, with TRBD2 matching 9 bases. The V gene's germline CDR1 is MNHNS and CDR2 SASEGT. The CDR3 extends over 15 amino acids. The J segment lost 8 bases and the V segment lost 6 bases, leaving 11 bases of the junction unmatched. The DNA for the CDR3 is TGTGCCAGCAGCCCCACTAGCGGGTTCATCCATGAGCAGTTCTTC. This encodes CASSPTSGFIHEQFF.

V is TRBV29-1 and J is TRBJ1-1; no definite D call. The CDR3 is made up of 13 amino acids. V dropped 4 bases and J dropped 4 bases, with 13 bases sitting between them. Germline V gene sequence: CDR1 SQVTM, CDR2 ANQGSEA. CDR3 protein: CSVGWGGGTEAFF. In DNA, the CDR3 is TGCAGCGTTGGGTGGGGAGGTGGCACTGAAGCTTTCTTT.

The gene calls are TRBV4-2 and TRBJ2-2, with 10 nucleotides matching TRBD1. J lost 1 base, V lost 1 base, and 6 bases had no gene match. The CDR3 contains 18 residues. The germline V gene has CDR1 LGHNA and CDR2 YNFKEQ. CDR3 residues: CASSQAGQGGWNTGELFF. CDR3 in DNA: TGTGCCAGCAGCCAAGCCGGACAGGGGGGATGGAACACCGGGGAGCTGTTTTTT.

This clonotype occurred many times. The chain is built from TRBV10-3 and TRBJ2-1; TRBD2 is a possible D gene (5 bases). The CDR3 runs 15 residues. V was clipped by 2 bases and J by 7 bases, with 15 bases between them. The germline gives CDR1 ENHRY, CDR2 SYGVKD. The CDR3 bases are TGTGCCATCAGTGAGAAGGTACAAACGGGGAATGAGCAGTTCTTC. Translated, it gives CAISEKVQTGNEQFF.

CDR3 sequence reads: CASKREMGEQFF. DNA for the CDR3: TGCGCCAGCAAGAGAGAAATGGGTGAGCAGTTCTTC. The chain employs TRBV5-1 and TRBJ2-1; no clear D. This CDR3 is built from 12 residues. CDR1 and CDR2 from the germline V gene are SGHRS and YFSETQ. Between the trimmed V and J ends, which lost 6 bases and 9 bases, there was a span of 13 bases.

This clonotype has ten or more counts. CDR3 residues: CSVGEGAGNTIYF. Written as DNA, the CDR3 is TGCAGCGTTGGCGAGGGAGCTGGAAACACCATATATTTT. V is TRBV29-1 and J is TRBJ1-3; D ambiguous. Per germline, CDR1 SQVTM and CDR2 ANQGSEA. The CDR3 has 13 amino acids. The ends were cut back, 4 bases at V and 2 bases at J, with 9 bases in the middle.

The chain joins TRBV30 to TRBJ2-1; possibly TRBD1 for D (6 bases). Germline V lookup: CDR1 GTSNPN, CDR2 SVGIG (reference sequence). V was trimmed by 0 bases and J by 2 bases, leaving 20 bases between them. The CDR3 runs 18 residues. This CDR3 reads CAWSVGTGIPLTYNEQFF. The CDR3 DNA reads TGTGCCTGGAGTGTAGGAACAGGGATCCCTCTTACCTACAATGAGCAGTTCTTC.

This chain uses TRBV7-9 with TRBJ2-1; 8 bases match TRBD2. CDR3 length equals 14 residues. Germline V lookup: CDR1 SEHNR, CDR2 FQNEAQ (reference sequence). The junction had 5 bases not matched to a gene; V was cut back by 2 bases and J by 8 bases. The CDR3 reads CASSLKRERDEQFF. DNA for the CDR3: TGTGCCAGCAGCTTAAAGCGGGAGAGGGATGAGCAGTTCTTC.

Concerning this clonotype: One junction end disagrees with the germline gene, perhaps due to a read error. The rearrangement joins TRBV7-9 to TRBJ2-2; weak D call: TRBD1 (6 bases). CDR1 is SEHNR, CDR2 FQNEAQ, per germline (reference sequence). The CDR3 consists of 13 residues. The CDR3 sequence is CASRQENTGEQFF. The CDR3 coding sequence is TGTGCCAGCCGACAGGAGAACACCGGGGAGCAGTTTTTT.

This clonotype has at least ten counts. V gene TRBV11-2 combines with J gene TRBJ2-7; no firm D call. V was trimmed by 2 bases and J by 0 bases, leaving 5 bases between them. CDR1 and CDR2 (germline): SGHAT, FQNNGV. The CDR3 runs 13 residues. CDR3: CASSLSGSYEQYV. CDR3 coding DNA: TGTGCCAGCAGCTTATCAGGCTCCTACGAGCAGTACGTC.

This clonotype appeared a few times. The chain is built from TRBV5-1 and TRBJ2-5; D is ambiguous. V lost 0 bases and J lost 4, with 13 bases in between. The germline V gene has CDR1 SGHRS and CDR2 YFSETQ. The CDR3 length is 15 residues. The CDR3 region has the DNA TGCGCCAGCAGCTTGGAGCAGGTCGATGGAGAGACCCAGTACTTC. Its protein is CASSLEQVDGETQYF.

This clonotype has just a few counts. The V and J genes are TRBV11-2 and TRBJ2-7; D remains unclear. The length of the CDR3 is 17 residues. Germline loops: CDR1 SGHAT, CDR2 FQNNGV. The V end was cut by 0 bases, the J end by 2 bases, with 17 bases between. CDR3: CASSLDRNSMQTYEQYF. DNA for the CDR3: TGTGCCAGCAGCTTAGATCGGAACAGTATGCAGACCTACGAGCAGTACTTC.

This clonotype was picked up a small number of times. This sequence joins TRBV20-1 and TRBJ2-7; 7 bases match TRBD1. This CDR3 comprises 12 residues. V shed 4 bases and J 5 bases; nucleotides not matched to a gene: 5. Per germline, CDR1 DFQATT and CDR2 SNEGSKA (reference sequence). Here the CDR3 reads CSATDRVDEQYF. In DNA form, the CDR3 reads TGCAGTGCTACAGACAGGGTGGACGAGCAGTACTTC.

The chain carries TRBV7-2 and TRBJ2-7; tentatively, D is TRBD1 (5 bases). In germline, CDR1 is SGHTA, CDR2 FQGNSA. Trimming removed 1 base from V and 9 bases from J, with 16 bases in between. CDR3 length equals 14 residues. DNA of the CDR3: TGTGCCAGCAGCTTAGGTCCCGACAGACCGGGGCAGTACTTC. It is translated as CASSLGPDRPGQYF. Using reference TRBV7-2 and TRBJ2-7 for the parts outside the CDR3, the full variable domain is GAGVSQSPSNKVTEKGKDVELRCDPISGHTALYWYRQSLGQGLEFLIYFQGNSAPDKSGLPSDRFSAERTGGSVSTLTIQRTQQEDSAVYLCASSLGPDRPGQYFGPGTRLTVT.

This clonotype was seen at least ten times. The chain employs TRBV7-9 and TRBJ2-1; 11 bases are a match to TRBD2. This CDR3 is built from 16 residues. Unmatched junction bases numbered 8, after V lost 3 bases and J lost 7 bases. Germline V gene lookup returns CDR1 SEHNR and CDR2 FQNEAQ (reference sequence). The CDR3 is CASSFSSGLAGNEQFF. CDR3 nucleotide sequence: TGTGCCAGCAGCTTTAGTAGTGGACTAGCGGGTAATGAGCAGTTCTTC.

This clonotype was detected only a few times. This chain connects TRBV11-2 to TRBJ2-3; 9 bases line up with TRBD2. CDR1 and CDR2 (germline): SGHAT, FQNNGV. This CDR3 is built from 16 residues. V shed 5 bases, J shed 2 bases, and the junction held 8 bases outside the gene matches. CDR3 sequence: CASSPNGLATTDTQYF. The CDR3 DNA follows: TGTGCCAGCAGCCCGAATGGACTAGCGACCACAGATACGCAGTATTTT.

This clonotype has a count of ten or more. The chain combines TRBV7-9 with TRBJ2-1; TRBD1 or TRBD2 may be the D gene (5 bases each). The CDR3 sequence is 15 residues long. Trimming left V 1 base short and J 7 bases short, with 14 bases between. The germline V gene has CDR1 SEHNR and CDR2 FQNEAQ (reference sequence). The CDR3 DNA sequence: TGTGCCAGCAGCTTAGTGGGGGATTTGGGGAATGAGCAGTTCTTC. Its protein is CASSLVGDLGNEQFF.

This chain uses TRBV5-5 with TRBJ1-1; 10 bases map to TRBD1. From germline, CDR1 is SGHKS and CDR2 YYEKEE (reference sequence). V dropped 6 bases and J dropped 4; count of bases not matched to a gene: 6. The CDR3 consists of 14 residues. CDR3 DNA sequence: TGTGCCAGCAAATGGGGGACAGGGGCCACTGAAGCTTTCTTT. It codes for CASKWGTGATEAFF.